Listed here are 29 T cell receptor beta chains from one sample, sequenced in a study of T cell changes during pregnancy in multiple sclerosis. Measured with immunoSEQ multiplex PCR; TCRdb has only the in-frame clones, and not every one. Found here are 60,000 to 70,000 clones, around nine tenths of them singletons; the top ten hold roughly 1.4%. This sample comprised peripheral blood, obtained in the third trimester of pregnancy. These receptors were collected from a female donor in good health, enrolled as a control in a pregnancy study.

This clone was seen a handful of times. The chain carries TRBV7-9 and TRBJ1-1; D is unclear. CDR3 length: 13 amino acids. Germline V gene sequence: CDR1 SEHNR, CDR2 FQNEAQ (reference sequence). V was shortened by 1 base and J by 5 bases, with 8 bases between the two germline ends. The CDR3 bases are TGTGCCAGCAGCTTAGGGTCGAGGACTGAAGCTTTCTTT. Protein product: CASSLGSRTEAFF.

This clone was counted once. This chain uses TRBV5-1 with TRBJ2-3, with 10 nucleotides matching TRBD2. From germline, CDR1 is SGHRS and CDR2 YFSETQ. V shed 4 bases, J shed 2 bases, and the junction held 4 bases outside the gene matches. The length of the CDR3 is 15 residues. The CDR3 DNA reads TGCGCCAGCAGCCTGGGACTAGCGCACACAGATACGCAGTATTTT. This encodes CASSLGLAHTDTQYF.

The chain has TRBV6-4 and TRBJ2-1; no definite D call. Looked up from germline, CDR1 is MRHNA and CDR2 is SNTAGT. The CDR3 has 14 amino acids. Trimming took 8 bases from V and 9 from J, leaving 20 bases between them. The CDR3 is CASAPRVASGEQFF. The CDR3 bases are TGTGCCAGCGCGCCGAGAGTGGCCTCGGGTGAGCAGTTCTTC.

This chain joins TRBV5-4 and TRBJ2-1; D uncertain. V shed 2 bases and J shed 6 bases, with 6 bases lying between them. The CDR3 is 12 residues long. From germline, CDR1 is SGHNT and CDR2 YYREEE (reference sequence). CDR3 in DNA: TGTGCCAGCAGCTTAGACTCCAATGAGCAGTTCTTC. As protein: CASSLDSNEQFF.

The rearrangement links TRBV11-2 to TRBJ1-1; 9 nucleotides agree with TRBD1. The CDR3 is 15 residues long. Germline V gene data show CDR1 as SGHAT and CDR2 as FQNNGV. Trimming cost V 5 bases and J 1 base; bases outside gene matches: 5. Here the CDR3 DNA reads TGTGCCAGCAGCACCTACAGGGGGCGGAACACTGAAGCTTTCTTT. Protein sequence: CASSTYRGRNTEAFF.

This clone was recorded only once. This chain connects TRBV13 to TRBJ1-6; D gene ambiguous. V was shortened by 8 bases and J by 0 bases, with 8 bases between the two germline ends. The germline gives CDR1 PRHDT, CDR2 FYEKMQ (reference sequence). The CDR3 has 14 residues. CDR3 in amino acids: CASGVSSYNSPLHF. The CDR3 coding sequence is TGTGCCAGCGGTGTCAGCTCCTATAATTCACCCCTCCACTTT.

The chain couples TRBV18 to TRBJ1-1; TRBD1 matches at 9 bases. The CDR3 runs to 16 residues. Germline V gene lookup returns CDR1 KGHSH and CDR2 LQKENI. V was pared by 2 bases and J by 1 base, with 5 bases of the junction left unmatched. CDR3 bases: TGTGCCAGCTCACCAAGACAGGGGGGCGAGAACACTGAAGCTTTCTTT. Its translation: CASSPRQGGENTEAFF.

The chain employs TRBV9 and TRBJ2-5; 9 bases are shared with TRBD2. The CDR3 contains 17 residues. Germline CDR1 SGDLS, CDR2 YYNGEE. V dropped 0 bases and J dropped 4; count of bases not matched to a gene: 10. The CDR3 sequence is CASSVAPHAGGGETQYF. CDR3 in DNA: TGTGCCAGCAGCGTAGCTCCCCACGCGGGGGGGGGAGAGACCCAGTACTTC.

J is TRBJ2-5 and V is TRBV6-5, with 7 bases identical to TRBD2. The germline V gene encodes CDR1 MNHEY and CDR2 SVGAGI. The V and J ends lost 0 bases and 5 bases, in that order; junction bases with no gene match: 9. The CDR3 spans 16 residues. CDR3 in amino acids: CASSYSYPGGGETQYF. The DNA of the CDR3 is TGTGCCAGCAGTTACTCATATCCGGGGGGAGGGGAGACCCAGTACTTC.

J is TRBJ1-5 and V is TRBV18; 9 bases agree with TRBD1. The CDR3 spans 18 residues. Trimming at V came to 1 base and at J to 7 bases, leaving 14 bases not matched to a gene. The germline V gene has CDR1 KGHSH and CDR2 LQKENI. The CDR3 DNA follows: TGTGCCAGCTCACCACTTGGATCCGGGACAGGGCATACGCAGCCCCAGCATTTT. It translates to CASSPLGSGTGHTQPQHF.

V gene TRBV9 combines with J gene TRBJ2-5; a weak D match, TRBD2 (6 bases). Trimming removed 3 bases at V and 5 bases at J, with 20 bases between. This CDR3 comprises 16 residues. Germline V gene data show CDR1 as SGDLS and CDR2 as YYNGEE. CDR3 in amino acids: CASSAHRGSQLETQYF. The DNA for the CDR3 is TGTGCCAGCAGCGCTCACCGGGGGTCCCAGCTGGAGACCCAGTACTTC.

The V call is TRBV5-8, the J call TRBJ1-4, with 8 positions matching TRBD1. Trimming at V came to 0 bases and at J to 2 bases, leaving 6 bases not matched to a gene. This CDR3 comprises 17 residues. From germline, CDR1 is SGHTS and CDR2 YDEGEE. The CDR3 protein is CASSLATGGATNEKLFF. The CDR3 nucleotides are TGTGCCAGCAGCTTGGCTACAGGGGGTGCTACTAATGAAAAACTGTTTTTT.

CDR3 nucleotide sequence: TGTGCTAGTGGTTTGGGACAGGGTTCTGAAGCTTTCTTT. Translating gives CASGLGQGSEAFF. This chain joins TRBV12-5 and TRBJ1-1; 7 nucleotides match TRBD1. The CDR3 length is 13 residues. Germline CDR1 LGHNT, CDR2 FRNRAP. V trimming: 1 base; J trimming: 6 bases; junction bases outside the gene matches: 2.

This clone has more than one count but fewer than ten. V is TRBV5-1 and J is TRBJ2-3; 13 bases fit TRBD2. This CDR3 region has 17 residues. CDR1 is SGHRS, CDR2 YFSETQ, per germline. The V gene end was trimmed by 4 bases and the J gene end by 2 bases; junction bases not matched to a gene: 7. The CDR3 DNA reads as TGCGCCAGCAGCGGAGGGACTAGCGGGGACTTCACAGATACGCAGTATTTT. The encoded protein is CASSGGTSGDFTDTQYF. The variable domain in full, completed from reference TRBV5-1 and TRBJ2-3, reads KAGVTQTPRYLIKTRGQQVTLSCSPISGHRSVSWYQQTPGQGLQFLFEYFSETQRNKGNFPGRFSGRQFSNSRSEMNVSTLELGDSALYLCASSGGTSGDFTDTQYFGPGTRLTVL.

CDR3 sequence reads: CASRGRRTNEKLFF. The CDR3 DNA reads as TGTGCCAGCAGGGGCCGGCGCACTAATGAAAAACTGTTTTTT. This rearrangement joins TRBV28 to TRBJ1-4; D is unresolved. This CDR3 spans 14 amino acids. The V gene lost 6 bases and the J gene lost 2 bases, with 10 bases spanning the gap. From germline, CDR1 is MDHEN and CDR2 SYDVKM.

The chain employs TRBV7-3 and TRBJ2-3, with 10 bases aligning to TRBD1. Germline V lookup: CDR1 SGHTA, CDR2 FQGTGA. The CDR3 is 16 residues long. V was clipped by 5 bases and J by 4 bases; unmatched bases: 9. For the CDR3, the DNA is TGTGCCAGCAGCCCAAGGGGACAGGGGTTTGCAGATACGCAGTATTTT. Translated: CASSPRGQGFADTQYF.

The chain links TRBV6-5 to TRBJ2-2; D may be TRBD2 (5 bases). The CDR3 runs to 12 residues. With 8 bases removed from V and 4 bases from J, the gap between germline ends came to 8 bases. Per germline, CDR1 MNHEY and CDR2 SVGAGI. DNA for the CDR3: TGTGCCAGCCGAAGCGGCACCGGGGAGCTGTTTTTT. Protein: CASRSGTGELFF.

The chain recombines TRBV6-1 with TRBJ1-1, with D perhaps TRBD1 (6 bases). The CDR3 is 15 residues long. V lost 6 bases, J lost 5 bases, and 19 bases lay in between. Looked up from germline, CDR1 is MNHNS and CDR2 is SASEGT. The CDR3 DNA sequence: TGTGCCAGCAGGGAGACCTCAGGGGTGGGGACTGAAGCTTTCTTT. Its translation: CASRETSGVGTEAFF.

This chain links TRBV12-5 with TRBJ2-3; possibly TRBD1 for D (5 bases). The CDR3 covers 15 residues. Per the germline V gene, CDR1 is LGHNT and CDR2 is FRNRAP. Trimming cost V 5 bases and J 2 bases, with 14 bases left between them. The CDR3 loop reads CASGLDRQITDTQYF. The DNA for the CDR3 is TGTGCTAGTGGTCTCGACAGACAGATCACAGATACGCAGTATTTT.

This sequence joins TRBV6-1 and TRBJ1-1; unclear D gene. V was clipped by 1 base and J by 1 base, with 19 bases between them. Germline V gene lookup returns CDR1 MNHNS and CDR2 SASEGT. The CDR3 runs 18 residues. The CDR3 sequence: CASSEGRFVGGRNTEAFF. The CDR3 bases are TGTGCCAGCAGTGAAGGTCGATTCGTGGGCGGGAGGAACACTGAAGCTTTCTTT.

CDR3 coding DNA: TGCGCCAGCAGCCAAGATGTTCTTGGGGCCAACGTCCTGACTTTC. Protein: CASSQDVLGANVLTF. The rearrangement uses TRBV4-1 and TRBJ2-6; D not certain. V gave up 0 bases and J gave up 3 bases, with 6 bases separating them. Germline CDR1 reads MGHRA; CDR2 reads YSYEKL. This CDR3 is 15 amino acids long.

This sequence joins TRBV11-3 and TRBJ2-1; 8 bases align to TRBD1. Germline V CDR1 and CDR2: SGHNT, YENEEA. V trimming: 3 bases; J trimming: 2 bases; junction bases outside the gene matches: 0. CDR3 length equals 14 residues. CDR3 loop: CASSLDRAYNEQFF. As DNA, the CDR3 is TGTGCCAGCAGCTTGGACAGGGCCTACAATGAGCAGTTCTTC.

The V call is TRBV5-4, the J call TRBJ1-6, with a weak D call TRBD1 (5 bases). This CDR3 has 15 amino acids. Germline lookup yields CDR1 SGHNT and CDR2 YYREEE (reference sequence). Trimming pared 3 bases from V and 6 bases from J, leaving 13 bases between. CDR3 DNA sequence: TGTGCCAGCAGCTATGAGACAGCCACTAATTCACCCCTCCACTTT. Amino acids: CASSYETATNSPLHF.

This chain joins TRBV7-3 and TRBJ2-3; D may be TRBD2 (7 bases). Germline CDR1 SGHTA, CDR2 FQGTGA. V lost 1 base to trimming and J lost 5 bases, with 10 bases between them. The CDR3 sequence is 14 residues long. CDR3 residues: CASSLSGGVDTQYF. CDR3 coding DNA: TGTGCCAGCAGCTTAAGCGGGGGCGTAGATACGCAGTATTTT.

A single count supports this clone. The genes are TRBV11-2 and TRBJ2-7, with D hard to call. Trimming shortened V by 4 bases and J by 6 bases, and 10 bases separated the two germline ends. Germline lookup yields CDR1 SGHAT and CDR2 FQNNGV. CDR3 length: 12 amino acids. The CDR3 spells CASSSSSPEQYF. CDR3 nucleotide sequence: TGTGCCAGCAGCTCCTCGTCTCCCGAGCAGTACTTC.

This chain uses TRBV7-3 with TRBJ1-4; possibly TRBD1 for D (5 bases). The V gene lost 0 bases and the J gene lost 7 bases, with 6 bases spanning the gap. The length of the CDR3 is 13 residues. CDR1 and CDR2 (germline): SGHTA, FQGTGA. CDR3 in DNA: TGTGCCAGCAGCTTAACCCAGGGTGAAAAACTGTTTTTT. It codes for CASSLTQGEKLFF.

The chain employs TRBV27 and TRBJ2-3, with 9 positions matching TRBD2. The CDR3 totals 15 residues. Trimming at V came to 5 bases and at J to 0 bases, leaving 3 bases not matched to a gene. Germline loops: CDR1 MNHEY, CDR2 SMNVEV (reference sequence). The CDR3 here is CASSQRGASTDTQYF. CDR3 sequence (DNA): TGTGCCAGCAGTCAGCGGGGGGCGAGCACAGATACGCAGTATTTT.

The rearrangement joins TRBV5-1 to TRBJ2-3, with 9 bases matching TRBD1. The V gene end was trimmed by 0 bases and the J gene end by 6 bases; junction bases not matched to a gene: 5. CDR1 is SGHRS and CDR2 is YFSETQ in the germline V gene. The CDR3 extends over 15 amino acids. In DNA, the CDR3 is TGCGCCAGCAGCTTGGATAGGACAGGGGCCGATACGCAGTATTTT. Translated, it gives CASSLDRTGADTQYF.

The count of this clone is one. This rearrangement joins TRBV6-1 to TRBJ2-4, with D perhaps matching TRBD1 (6 bases). This CDR3 has 15 residues. Trimming removed 3 bases at V and 0 bases at J, with 9 bases between. Germline assignment: CDR1 MNHNS and CDR2 SASEGT. The CDR3 sequence is CASSEAGAAKNIQYF. The CDR3 bases are TGTGCCAGCAGTGAGGCAGGGGCAGCCAAAAACATTCAGTACTTC.